This passage covers 23 T cell receptor beta chains from one sample sequenced in a study of T cell changes during pregnancy in multiple sclerosis. TCRdb's table, derived via immunoSEQ multiplex PCR, lists solely in-frame clones and lacks some. This sample has about 60,000 clones, with around 93% found just once. The sample was peripheral blood, taken after pregnancy. Receptors originate from a female donor with multiple sclerosis, enrolled in a pregnancy study.

V usage is TRBV5-4 and J usage is TRBJ2-7; 14 bases match TRBD2. The J segment lost 4 bases and the V segment lost 3 bases, leaving 3 bases of the junction unmatched. The CDR3 covers 15 residues. The germline CDR1 and CDR2 sequences are SGHNT and YYREEE (reference sequence). The CDR3 spells CASSSGLAGAYEQYF. The CDR3 DNA reads TGTGCCAGCAGCTCGGGACTAGCGGGAGCATACGAGCAGTACTTC.

J is TRBJ2-1 and V is TRBV7-3; D may be TRBD1 (6 bases). The CDR3 sequence is 13 residues long. The germline V gene has CDR1 SGHTA and CDR2 FQGTGA. Between the trimmed V and J ends, which lost 5 bases and 9 bases, there was a span of 14 bases. The CDR3 sequence: CASSISQGFEQFF. DNA of the CDR3: TGTGCCAGCAGCATATCACAGGGTTTTGAGCAGTTCTTC.

V usage is TRBV6-5 and J usage is TRBJ2-2, with 10 bases aligning to TRBD2. The CDR3 length is 14 residues. The V and J ends lost 5 bases and 6 bases, in that order; junction bases with no gene match: 3. The V gene's germline CDR1 is MNHEY and CDR2 SVGAGI. CDR3 region: CASSEREGPGELFF. DNA for the CDR3: TGTGCCAGCAGTGAGCGGGAGGGTCCCGGGGAGCTGTTTTTT.

The chain joins TRBV7-2 to TRBJ2-2, with 7 bases identical to TRBD2. J lost 1 base, V lost 1 base, and 6 bases had no gene match. The CDR3 length is 17 residues. CDR1 SGHTA and CDR2 FQGNSA come from the germline V gene. The CDR3 protein is CASSLGILAENTGELFF. The CDR3 DNA reads as TGTGCCAGCAGCTTAGGAATTCTAGCGGAGAACACCGGGGAGCTGTTTTTT.

This clone was recorded once. The chain couples TRBV9 to TRBJ1-4; 10 nucleotides match TRBD1. Germline CDR1 reads SGDLS; CDR2 reads YYNGEE. This CDR3 region has 16 residues. With V trimmed by 0 bases and J by 8 bases, 7 bases remained unmatched. CDR3 nucleotides: TGTGCCAGCAGCGTAGGCATAGGGACAGGGGAGGAAAAACTGTTTTTT. Translation gives CASSVGIGTGEEKLFF.

V usage is TRBV6-5 and J usage is TRBJ2-2; perhaps TRBD1 as D (6 bases). Trimming took off 5 bases at V and 2 bases at J, with 12 bases between the two ends. Germline V gene lookup returns CDR1 MNHEY and CDR2 SVGAGI. This CDR3 spans 15 amino acids. This CDR3 reads CASSLGTLNTGELFF. The CDR3 DNA reads as TGTGCCAGCAGTCTCGGGACACTTAACACCGGGGAGCTGTTTTTT.

The genes are TRBV2 and TRBJ2-5; 15 bases agree with TRBD2. The junction had 7 bases not matched to a gene; V was cut back by 10 bases and J by 4 bases. The germline CDR1 and CDR2 sequences are SNHLY and FYNNEI. The CDR3 runs 15 residues. For the CDR3, the DNA is TGTGCCAACTCCAAGGGACTAGCGGGAGGAGAGACCCAGTACTTC. It translates to CANSKGLAGGETQYF. The complete variable domain, with remaining parts taken from reference TRBV2 and TRBJ2-5, reads EPEVTQTPSHQVTQMGQEVILRCVPISNHLYFYWYRQILGQKVEFLVSFYNNEISEKSEIFDDQFSVERPDGSNFTLKIRSTKLEDSAMYFCANSKGLAGGETQYFGPGTRLLVL.

V gene TRBV7-2 combines with J gene TRBJ2-7, with 8 bases fitting TRBD2. J gave up 6 bases and V 5 bases, and 12 bases lay outside the gene matches. This CDR3 is built from 15 residues. Germline CDR1 SGHTA, CDR2 FQGNSA. CDR3 sequence reads: CASSQFSGTSTEQYF. CDR3 bases: TGTGCCAGCAGCCAGTTTTCCGGGACTAGTACCGAGCAGTACTTC.

The gene calls are TRBV7-8 and TRBJ2-1, with 8 nucleotides matching TRBD2. V was pared by 4 bases and J by 3 bases, with 11 bases of the junction left unmatched. CDR1 is SGHVS and CDR2 is FQNEAQ in the germline V gene. This CDR3 spans 17 amino acids. The CDR3, as DNA: TGTGCCAGCAGCTACCACGGCCAGCGGGAGTTCTACAATGAGCAGTTCTTC. Translating gives CASSYHGQREFYNEQFF.

In this sample, this clone turned up a few times. V and J are TRBV6-4 and TRBJ1-4; the match to TRBD1 covers 7 bases. The V gene end was trimmed by 4 bases and the J gene end by 3 bases; junction bases not matched to a gene: 5. CDR1 and CDR2 from the germline V gene are MRHNA and SNTAGT. The CDR3 runs 15 residues. The CDR3 bases are TGTGCCAGCAGTGCTACAGGGGAACCTAATGAAAAACTGTTTTTT. It yields the protein CASSATGEPNEKLFF.

The J gene is TRBJ2-5, the V gene TRBV18; 8 bases are shared with TRBD1. Germline values: CDR1 KGHSH, CDR2 LQKENI. The CDR3 covers 15 residues. With V trimmed by 2 bases and J by 3 bases, 5 bases remained unmatched. Here the CDR3 DNA reads TGTGCCAGCTCACCAAAATGGACAGGGAAAGAGACCCAGTACTTC. Its translation: CASSPKWTGKETQYF.

V and J are TRBV7-9 and TRBJ2-1, with 12 bases identical to TRBD2. Per the germline V gene, CDR1 is SEHNR and CDR2 is FQNEAQ (reference sequence). The trim removed 3 bases at V and 9 bases at J, leaving 9 bases unmatched. This CDR3 spans 16 amino acids. Written as DNA, the CDR3 is TGTGCCAGCAGCTTGGACGGACTAGCGGGACGGGGTGAGCAGTTCTTC. Its protein is CASSLDGLAGRGEQFF.

This chain joins TRBV19 and TRBJ2-2; TRBD2 matches at 7 bases. Trimming removed 7 bases from V and 5 bases from J; junction bases left unmatched: 4. The CDR3 loop spans 13 amino acids. CDR1 LNHDA and CDR2 SQIVND come from the germline V gene (reference sequence). In DNA form, the CDR3 reads TGTGCCAGTAAGCGGGGTGGAACCGGGGAGCTGTTTTTT. This gives the protein CASKRGGTGELFF.

The V call is TRBV28, the J call TRBJ1-1; possibly TRBD1 for D (5 bases). Germline V gives CDR1 MDHEN, CDR2 SYDVKM. The CDR3 consists of 16 residues. V lost 3 bases to trimming and J lost 0 bases, with 14 bases between them. The CDR3 nucleotides are TGTGCCAGCAGTTTGCGCAGGGTGGTAATGAACACTGAAGCTTTCTTT. Encoded protein: CASSLRRVVMNTEAFF.

The chain employs TRBV2 and TRBJ2-1; D may be TRBD2 (6 bases). The V end was cut by 5 bases, the J end by 7 bases, with 18 bases between. This CDR3 comprises 15 residues. Germline lookup yields CDR1 SNHLY and CDR2 FYNNEI. CDR3 sequence (DNA): TGTGCCAGCAGTAGGACTAACCTCCCCGGAAATGAGCAGTTCTTC. Protein: CASSRTNLPGNEQFF. Full variable domain (rest looked up from reference TRBV2 and TRBJ2-1): EPEVTQTPSHQVTQMGQEVILRCVPISNHLYFYWYRQILGQKVEFLVSFYNNEISEKSEIFDDQFSVERPDGSNFTLKIRSTKLEDSAMYFCASSRTNLPGNEQFFGPGTRLTVL.

The CDR3: CASSLAQVVYGYTF. In DNA form, the CDR3 reads TGTGCCAGCAGCTTAGCCCAGGTGGTCTATGGCTACACCTTC. The rearrangement links TRBV7-2 to TRBJ1-2; the D is unclear. The germline V gene has CDR1 SGHTA and CDR2 FQGNSA. Trimming removed 0 bases from V and 4 bases from J, with 9 bases in between. There are 14 residues in the CDR3.

This rearrangement joins TRBV11-3 to TRBJ2-1; 10 positions agree with TRBD2. Germline CDR1 and CDR2: SGHNT and YENEEA. The CDR3 is 16 amino acids. Trimming took 6 bases from V and 3 from J; bases not matched to a gene: 8. This CDR3 is CASSSFLAGDYNEQFF. Written as DNA, the CDR3 is TGTGCCAGCAGTTCGTTTCTAGCGGGAGACTACAATGAGCAGTTCTTC. The entire variable domain, with the rest obtained from reference TRBV11-3 and TRBJ2-1, is as follows: EAGVVQSPRYKIIEKKQPVAFWCNPISGHNTLYWYLQNLGQGPELLIRYENEEAVDDSQLPKDRFSAERLKGVDSTLKIQPAELGDSAVYLCASSSFLAGDYNEQFFGPGTRLTVL.

The chain employs TRBV29-1 and TRBJ1-1; D is ambiguous. CDR1 is SQVTM, CDR2 ANQGSEA, per germline. V lost 7 bases and J lost 0, with 9 bases in between. The CDR3 is made up of 12 amino acids. CDR3 coding DNA: TGCAGCGCTTACGCTATGAACACTGAAGCTTTCTTT. Protein sequence: CSAYAMNTEAFF.

V usage is TRBV5-4 and J usage is TRBJ2-1; TRBD2 aligns across 14 bases. CDR3 length: 17 residues. Losses at the gene ends were 4 bases for V and 8 bases for J; bases not matched to a gene: 11. The germline V gene has CDR1 SGHNT and CDR2 YYREEE (reference sequence). This CDR3 reads CASSLGTSGGGGHEQFF. CDR3 DNA sequence: TGTGCCAGCAGCCTGGGGACTAGCGGGGGAGGTGGGCATGAGCAGTTCTTC. Supplemented by reference TRBV5-4 and TRBJ2-1, the full variable domain reads ETGVTQSPTHLIKTRGQQVTLRCSSQSGHNTVSWYQQALGQGPQFIFQYYREEENGRGNFPPRFSGLQFPNYSSELNVNALELDDSALYLCASSLGTSGGGGHEQFFGPGTRLTVL.

A few counts support this clone. The genes are TRBV19 and TRBJ1-1; D unclear. From germline, CDR1 is LNHDA and CDR2 SQIVND (reference sequence). The CDR3 contains 13 residues. Trimming shortened V by 6 bases and J by 0 bases, and 8 bases separated the two germline ends. CDR3 DNA sequence: TGTGCCAGTAGGAATCAGGTGAACACTGAAGCTTTCTTT. Translated: CASRNQVNTEAFF.

The chain carries TRBV27 and TRBJ1-1; D is unclear. The CDR3 is 14 amino acids. CDR1 and CDR2 from the germline V gene are MNHEY and SMNVEV (reference sequence). V was shortened by 5 bases and J by 5 bases, with 15 bases between the two germline ends. The CDR3 DNA follows: TGTGCCAGCAGTACGCCGGGTCTTGGGACTGAAGCTTTCTTT. Translation gives CASSTPGLGTEAFF.

The chain has TRBV10-1 and TRBJ2-3; 7 positions agree with TRBD2. The CDR3 sequence is 16 residues long. V shed 6 bases, J shed 2 bases, and the junction held 11 bases outside the gene matches. The germline gives CDR1 WNHNN, CDR2 SYGVQD (reference sequence). CDR3 coding DNA: TGCGCCAGCAGCCTCGTCAGGCGGGAGATCACAGATACGCAGTATTTT. This gives the protein CASSLVRREITDTQYF.

The chain uses TRBV5-1 and TRBJ2-5; TRBD2 aligns across 8 bases. The ends lost 2 bases at V and 4 bases at J; junction bases unmatched: 4. CDR3 length: 14 residues. Germline-derived CDR1 and CDR2 are SGHRS and YFSETQ. The CDR3 DNA is TGCGCCAGCAGCTTTCGGGAGGGCCGAGAGACCCAGTACTTC. Translating it yields CASSFREGRETQYF.